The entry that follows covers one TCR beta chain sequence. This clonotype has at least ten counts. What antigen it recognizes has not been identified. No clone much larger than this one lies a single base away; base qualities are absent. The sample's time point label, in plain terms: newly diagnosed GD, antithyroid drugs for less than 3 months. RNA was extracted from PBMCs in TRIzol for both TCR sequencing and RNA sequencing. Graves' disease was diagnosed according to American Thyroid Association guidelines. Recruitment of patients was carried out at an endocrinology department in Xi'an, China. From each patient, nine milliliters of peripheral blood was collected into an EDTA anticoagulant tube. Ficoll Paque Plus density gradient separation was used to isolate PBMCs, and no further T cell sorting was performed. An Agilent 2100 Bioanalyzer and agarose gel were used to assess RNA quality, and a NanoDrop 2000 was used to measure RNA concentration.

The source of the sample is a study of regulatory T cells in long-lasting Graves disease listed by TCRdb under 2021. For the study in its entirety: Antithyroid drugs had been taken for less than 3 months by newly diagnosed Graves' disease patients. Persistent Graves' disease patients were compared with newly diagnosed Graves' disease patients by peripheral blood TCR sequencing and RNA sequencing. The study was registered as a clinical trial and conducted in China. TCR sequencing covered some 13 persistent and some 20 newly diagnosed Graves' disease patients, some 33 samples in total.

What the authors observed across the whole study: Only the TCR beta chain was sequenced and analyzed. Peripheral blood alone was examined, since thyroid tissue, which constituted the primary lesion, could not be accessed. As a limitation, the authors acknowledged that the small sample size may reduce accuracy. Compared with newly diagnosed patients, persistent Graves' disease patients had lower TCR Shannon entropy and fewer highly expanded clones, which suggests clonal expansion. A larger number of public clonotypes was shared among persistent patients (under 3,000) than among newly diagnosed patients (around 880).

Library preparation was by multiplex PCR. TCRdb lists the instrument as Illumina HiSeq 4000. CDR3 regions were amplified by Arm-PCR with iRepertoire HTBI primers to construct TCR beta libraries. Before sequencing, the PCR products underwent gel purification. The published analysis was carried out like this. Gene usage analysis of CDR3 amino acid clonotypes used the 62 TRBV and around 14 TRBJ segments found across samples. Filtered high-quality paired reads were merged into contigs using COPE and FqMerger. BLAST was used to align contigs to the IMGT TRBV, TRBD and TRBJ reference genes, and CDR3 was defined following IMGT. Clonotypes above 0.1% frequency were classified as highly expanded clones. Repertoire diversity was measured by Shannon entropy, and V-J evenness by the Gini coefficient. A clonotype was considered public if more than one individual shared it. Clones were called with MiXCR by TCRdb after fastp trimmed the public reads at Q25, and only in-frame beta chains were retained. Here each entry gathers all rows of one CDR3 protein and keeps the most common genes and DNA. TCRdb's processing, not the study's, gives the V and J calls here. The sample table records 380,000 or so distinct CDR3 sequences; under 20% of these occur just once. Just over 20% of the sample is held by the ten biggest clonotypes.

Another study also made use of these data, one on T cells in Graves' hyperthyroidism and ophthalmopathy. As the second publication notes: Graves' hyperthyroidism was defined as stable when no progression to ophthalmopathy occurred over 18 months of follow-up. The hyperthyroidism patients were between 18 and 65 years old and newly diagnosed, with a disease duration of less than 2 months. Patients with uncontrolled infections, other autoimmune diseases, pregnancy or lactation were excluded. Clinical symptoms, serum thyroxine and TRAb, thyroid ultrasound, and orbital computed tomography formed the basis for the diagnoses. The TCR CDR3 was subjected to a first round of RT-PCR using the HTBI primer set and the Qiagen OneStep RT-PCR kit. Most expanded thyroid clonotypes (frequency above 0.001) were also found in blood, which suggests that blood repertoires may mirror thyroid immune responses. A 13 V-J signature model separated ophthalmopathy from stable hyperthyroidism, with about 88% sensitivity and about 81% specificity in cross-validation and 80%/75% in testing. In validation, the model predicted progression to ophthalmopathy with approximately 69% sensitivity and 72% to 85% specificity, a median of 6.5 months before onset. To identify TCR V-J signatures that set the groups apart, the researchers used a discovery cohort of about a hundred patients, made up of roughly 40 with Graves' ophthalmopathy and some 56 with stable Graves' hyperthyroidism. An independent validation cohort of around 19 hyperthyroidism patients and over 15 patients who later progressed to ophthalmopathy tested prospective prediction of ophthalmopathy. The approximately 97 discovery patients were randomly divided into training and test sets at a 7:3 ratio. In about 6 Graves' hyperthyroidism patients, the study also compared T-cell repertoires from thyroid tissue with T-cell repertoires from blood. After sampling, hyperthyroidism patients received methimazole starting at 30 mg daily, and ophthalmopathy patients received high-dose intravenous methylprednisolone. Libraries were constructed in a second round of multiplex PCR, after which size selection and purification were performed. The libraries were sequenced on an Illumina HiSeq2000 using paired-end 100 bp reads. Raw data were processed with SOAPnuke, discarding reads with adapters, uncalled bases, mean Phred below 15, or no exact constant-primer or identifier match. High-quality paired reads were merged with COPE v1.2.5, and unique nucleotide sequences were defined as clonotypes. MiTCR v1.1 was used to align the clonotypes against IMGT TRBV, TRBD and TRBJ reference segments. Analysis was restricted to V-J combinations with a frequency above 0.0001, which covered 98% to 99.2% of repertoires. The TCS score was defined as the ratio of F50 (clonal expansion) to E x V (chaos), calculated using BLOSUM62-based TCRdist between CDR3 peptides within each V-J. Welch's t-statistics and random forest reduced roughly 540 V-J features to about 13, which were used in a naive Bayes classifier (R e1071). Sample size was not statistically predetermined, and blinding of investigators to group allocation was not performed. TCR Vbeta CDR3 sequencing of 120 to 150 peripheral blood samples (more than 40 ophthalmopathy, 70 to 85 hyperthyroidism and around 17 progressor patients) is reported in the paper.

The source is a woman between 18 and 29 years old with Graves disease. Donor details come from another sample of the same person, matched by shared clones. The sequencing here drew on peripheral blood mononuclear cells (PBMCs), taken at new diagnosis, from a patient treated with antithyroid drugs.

The bases read TGTGCCAGCAGTGAATTCCGGGTCAATCAGCCCCAGCATTTT. This sequence encodes CASSEFRVNQPQHF. The receptor chain draws on TRBV6-1 and TRBJ1-5; the D gene remains uncertain. Inclusive of the bounding cysteine and phenylalanine, the CDR3 is 14 residues long. Only CDR3 DNA remains: 42 bases, in frame from the first base. V gives up 2 bases and J gives up 3 bases, and the segment between their germline ends measures 8 bases. CDR1 and CDR2 were assigned from the germline V gene as MNHNS and SASEGT.